This T cell receptor beta chain was captured by sequencing in a study of blood T cell repertoires in COVID-19. This CDR3 has 15 residues. Deletions cut 1 base from V and 5 bases from J, with 11 bases between. Per the germline V gene, CDR1 is LGHDT and CDR2 is YNNKEL (reference sequence). Researchers sorted participants into cohorts using their self-reported clinical history. Someone with COVID-19 had been met by exposed participants within 2 weeks before study entry. Libraries were prepared by immunoSEQ multiplex PCR; TCRdb keeps only in-frame clonotypes and omits some of them. The sample lists over 200,000 clones; around nine tenths were seen once.

V usage is TRBV3-1 (or the pseudogene TRBV3-2) and J usage is TRBJ1-4; D is possibly TRBD1 (5 bases). The receptor was derived from a woman aged 30 to 39 who had been exposed to COVID-19. Sequenced: PBMCs or T cells enriched from blood (not recorded which). In nucleotides, the CDR3 is TGTGCCAGCAGCCAAGGGAACAGGCGGAATGAAAAACTGTTTTTT. Translating it yields CASSQGNRRNEKLFF.